The clone carrying this T cell receptor (beta chain) was seen just once. Naive CD8 cells were CD45RO-negative, positively selected for CCR7, excluding terminally differentiated effector memory CD45RA+ cells. This entry comes from a study of shared clonotypes between healthy human individuals. Background on the study: Three plates each covered CD4 naive and memory; CD8 naive two, CD8 memory one.

This CDR3 is built from 14 residues. After removal of 10 bases from V and 5 bases from J, the junction contained 10 bases not matched to a gene. CDR1 is MNHEY and CDR2 is SVGAGI in the germline V gene. Profiled with immunoSEQ multiplex PCR; TCRdb holds only in-frame clones, not every one. The sample has some 2.1 million clones, about 95% seen once; the top ten hold roughly 1.1%. V gene TRBV6-5 combines with J gene TRBJ2-5; 10 bases match TRBD1. This clonotype was sampled from a man aged 18 to 30 in good health. Sequencing input: naive CD8+ T cells sorted from blood. CDR3: CATLGGTGVETQYF. Written as DNA, the CDR3 is TGTGCCACCTTAGGAGGGACAGGGGTCGAGACCCAGTACTTC.